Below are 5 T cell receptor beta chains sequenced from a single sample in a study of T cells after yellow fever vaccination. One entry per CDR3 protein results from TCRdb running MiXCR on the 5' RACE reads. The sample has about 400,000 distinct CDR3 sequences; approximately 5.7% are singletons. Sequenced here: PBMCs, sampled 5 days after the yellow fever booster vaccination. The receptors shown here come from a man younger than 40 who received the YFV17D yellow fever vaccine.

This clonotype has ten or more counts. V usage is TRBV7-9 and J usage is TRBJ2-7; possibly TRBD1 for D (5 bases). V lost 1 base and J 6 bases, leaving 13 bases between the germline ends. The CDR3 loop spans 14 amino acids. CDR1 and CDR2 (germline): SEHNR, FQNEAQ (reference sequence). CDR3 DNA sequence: TGTGCCAGCAGCTTAGTGGTGGGGCTACGCGAGCAGTACTTC. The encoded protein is CASSLVVGLREQYF. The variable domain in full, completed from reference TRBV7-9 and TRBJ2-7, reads DTGVSQNPRHKITKRGQNVTFRCDPISEHNRLYWYRQTLGQGPEFLTYFQNEAQLEKSRLLSDRFSAERPKGSFSTLEIQRTEQGDSAMYLCASSLVVGLREQYFGPGTRLTVT.

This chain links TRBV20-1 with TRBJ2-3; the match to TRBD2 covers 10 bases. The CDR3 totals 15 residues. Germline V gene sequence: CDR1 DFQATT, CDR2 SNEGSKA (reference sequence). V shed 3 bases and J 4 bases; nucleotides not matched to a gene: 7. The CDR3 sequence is CSASVVAGGPDTQYF. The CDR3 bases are TGCAGTGCTAGTGTAGTAGCGGGAGGTCCAGATACGCAGTATTTT.

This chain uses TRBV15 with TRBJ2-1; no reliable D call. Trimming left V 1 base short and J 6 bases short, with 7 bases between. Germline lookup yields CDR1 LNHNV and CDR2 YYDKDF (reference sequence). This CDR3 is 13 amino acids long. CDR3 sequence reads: CATSRGLINEQFF. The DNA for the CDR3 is TGTGCCACCAGCAGAGGGTTGATCAATGAGCAGTTCTTC.

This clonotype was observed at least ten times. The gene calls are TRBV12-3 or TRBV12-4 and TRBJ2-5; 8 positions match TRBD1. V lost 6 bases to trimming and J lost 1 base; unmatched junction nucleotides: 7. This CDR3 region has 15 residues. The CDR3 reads CASSKGTGLQETQYF. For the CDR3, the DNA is TGTGCCAGCAGCAAAGGGACAGGCCTCCAAGAGACCCAGTACTTC.

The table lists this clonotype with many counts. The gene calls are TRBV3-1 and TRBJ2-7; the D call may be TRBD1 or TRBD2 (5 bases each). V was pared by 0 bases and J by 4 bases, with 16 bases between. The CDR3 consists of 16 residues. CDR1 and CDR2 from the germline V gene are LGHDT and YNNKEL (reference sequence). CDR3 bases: TGTGCCAGCAGCCAAGAGGGGCGGGCGGAGTGGTACGAGCAGTACTTC. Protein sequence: CASSQEGRAEWYEQYF.